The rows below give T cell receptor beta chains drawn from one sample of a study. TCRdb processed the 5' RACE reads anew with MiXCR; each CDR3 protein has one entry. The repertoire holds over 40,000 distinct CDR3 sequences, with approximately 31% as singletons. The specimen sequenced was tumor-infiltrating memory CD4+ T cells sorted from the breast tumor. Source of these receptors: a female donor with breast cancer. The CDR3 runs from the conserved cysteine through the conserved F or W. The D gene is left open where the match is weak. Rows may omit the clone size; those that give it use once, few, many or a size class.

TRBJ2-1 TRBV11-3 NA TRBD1 TGTGCCAGCAGCCGGGACAGCTTACCATACAATGAGCAGTTCTTC CASSRDSLPYNEQFF
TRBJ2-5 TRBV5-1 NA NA TGCGCCAGCAGCTACGCGAGGGCAGGGGACGAGACCCAGTACTTC CASSYARAGDETQYF
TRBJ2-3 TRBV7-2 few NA TGTGCCAGCAGCTTTAAATCGCGCGATACGCAGTATTTT CASSFKSRDTQYF
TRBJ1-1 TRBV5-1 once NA TGCGCCAGCAGCTTTGGGACGGAAAACCAAGCTTTCTTT CASSFGTENQAFF
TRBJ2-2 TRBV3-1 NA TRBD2 TGTGCCAGCAGCCAAGTAATAAGCGGGAGGAGATCCGGGGAGCTGTTTTTT CASSQVISGRRSGELFF
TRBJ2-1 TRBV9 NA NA TGTGCCAGCAGCGTAGAATTTGACGGGACGTACAATGAGCAGTTCTTC CASSVEFDGTYNEQFF
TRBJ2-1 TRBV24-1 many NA TGTGCCACCAGTGATTCTTACAATGAGCAGTTCTTC CATSDSYNEQFF
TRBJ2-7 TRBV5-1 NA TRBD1 TGCGCCAGCAGCTTGAATCGAGCAGGGGGCTACGAGCAGTACTTC CASSLNRAGGYEQYF
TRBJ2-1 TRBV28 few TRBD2 TGTGCCAGCAACATAGCGGGGCTAGCGGAAAACAATGAGCAGTTCTTC CASNIAGLAENNEQFF
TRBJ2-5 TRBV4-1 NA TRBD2 TGCGCCAGCAGCAGACGGAAGGGACTAGTACAAGAGACCCAGTACTTC CASSRRKGLVQETQYF
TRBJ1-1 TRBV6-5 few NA TGTGCCAGCAGTTACTCGGGATCGGGGAACACTGAAGCTTTCTTT CASSYSGSGNTEAFF
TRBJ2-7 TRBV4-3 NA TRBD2 TGCGCCAGCAGCCAAGATAGAGGCGGGAGGTCCCACCTGTCATACGAGCAGTACTTC CASSQDRGGRSHLSYEQYF
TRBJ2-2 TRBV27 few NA TGTGCCAGCAGTTTTCGGGTTCAGGGAAACACCGGGGAGCTGTTTTTT CASSFRVQGNTGELFF
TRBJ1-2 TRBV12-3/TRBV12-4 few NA TGTGCCAGCAGTCCGATATTAAAGCCTGGGTATGGCTACACCTTC CASSPILKPGYGYTF
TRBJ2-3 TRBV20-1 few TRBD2 TGCAGTGCCCGCGGGGGTCGACCGGATACGCAGTATTTT CSARGGRPDTQYF
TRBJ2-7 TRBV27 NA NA TGTGCCGTTGGTTCCTCCTACGAGCAGTACTTC CAVGSSYEQYF
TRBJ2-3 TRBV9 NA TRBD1 TGTGCCAGCAGCGTAGCCCCGGGACAGGTCACAGATACGCAGTATTTT CASSVAPGQVTDTQYF
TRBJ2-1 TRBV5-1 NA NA TGCGCCAGCAGCTCCAGCGATGTCGCCTACAATGAGCAGTTCTTC CASSSSDVAYNEQFF
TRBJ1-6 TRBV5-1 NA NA TGCGCCAGCAGCTTTTTCCCAGAAGATTCACCCCTCCACTTT CASSFFPEDSPLHF
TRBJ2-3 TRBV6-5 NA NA TGTGCCAGCAGTTACGTTGCGGGCGTCACAGATACGCAGTATTTT CASSYVAGVTDTQYF
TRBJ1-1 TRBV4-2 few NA TGTGCCAGCAGCCAGGCTACAGACACTGAAGCTTTCTTT CASSQATDTEAFF
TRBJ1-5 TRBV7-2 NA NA TGTGCCAGCAGCTACAGGGCTGGGGGTAGCAATCAGCCCCAGCATTTT CASSYRAGGSNQPQHF
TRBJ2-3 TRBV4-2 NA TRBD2 TGTGCCAGCAGCCAGGCCCAGGGACTAGCGGGAGGAAATACGCAGTATTTT CASSQAQGLAGGNTQYF
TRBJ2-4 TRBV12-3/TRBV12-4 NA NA TGTGCCAGCAGCCCCCCGGGCGGGGCCTATAACATTCAGTACTTC CASSPPGGAYNIQYF
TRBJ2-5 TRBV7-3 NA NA TGTGCCAGCAGCCTTAGCGGTCAGAGCGTGGAGACCCAGTACTTC CASSLSGQSVETQYF
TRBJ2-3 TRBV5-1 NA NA TGCGCCAGCAGCTTGGCCCGGACCATCACAGATACGCAGTATTTT CASSLARTITDTQYF
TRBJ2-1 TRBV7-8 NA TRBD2 TGTGCCAGCAGTCACGGGAGGTCCTACAATGAGCAGTTCTTC CASSHGRSYNEQFF
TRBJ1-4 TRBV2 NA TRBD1 TGTGCCAGCAGTTCAGACAGGGGGCTCGAAAAACTGTTTTTT CASSSDRGLEKLFF
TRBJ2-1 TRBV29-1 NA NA TGCAGCGTTGAAGATCTACGGGAGCCCCCAAATGAGCAGTTCTTC CSVEDLREPPNEQFF
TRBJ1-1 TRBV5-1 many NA TGCGCCAGCAGCTTGGAACGGTTGAACACTGAAGCTTTCTTT CASSLERLNTEAFF
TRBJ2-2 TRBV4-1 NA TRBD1 TGCGCCAGCAGCCCTAGGACAGGGAACACCGGGGAGCTGTTTTTT CASSPRTGNTGELFF
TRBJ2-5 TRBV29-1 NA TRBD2 TGCAGCGTTGAGACTAGCGGCAAAGAGACCCAGTACTTC CSVETSGKETQYF
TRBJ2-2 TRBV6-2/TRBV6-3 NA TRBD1 TGTGCCAGCAGTACCACCCAAGGACAGGTCGCGAACACCGGGGAGCTGTTTTTT CASSTTQGQVANTGELFF
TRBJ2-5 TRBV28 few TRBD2 TGTGCCAGCAGTTTGTATAGGACTAGCCAAGAGACCCAGTACTTC CASSLYRTSQETQYF
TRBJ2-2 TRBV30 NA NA TGTGCCTGGAGTAAACAGGGCACCGGGGAGCTGCTTTTT CAWSKQGTGELLF
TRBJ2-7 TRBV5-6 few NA TGTGCCAGCAGCTTTACCGGAATCAACGAGCAGTACTTC CASSFTGINEQYF
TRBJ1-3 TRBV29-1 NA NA TGCAGCGTTGGACAGAACTCTGGAAACACCATATATTTT CSVGQNSGNTIYF
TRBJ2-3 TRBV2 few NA TGTGCCAGCGGGGGCGTCACAGATACGCAGTATTTT CASGGVTDTQYF
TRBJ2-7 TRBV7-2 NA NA TGTGCCAGCAGCTCCCGGAGCGGAAGCTCCTACGAGCAGTACTTC CASSSRSGSSYEQYF
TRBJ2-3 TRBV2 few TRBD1 TGTGCCAGCAGTCCGGACGCCTATTTTAGACAGGGGTCGCATTTT CASSPDAYFRQGSHF
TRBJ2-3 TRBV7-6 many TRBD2 TGTGCCAGCAGCTTCGGGACTAGCGGGAGTTTGCTAGATACGCAGTATTTT CASSFGTSGSLLDTQYF
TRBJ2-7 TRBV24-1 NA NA TGTACCACCAGTGCCACAGGGTCAGGCGAGCAGTACTTC CTTSATGSGEQYF
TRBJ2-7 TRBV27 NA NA TGTGCCAGCACGTCAGGGAGAGAGCAGTACTTC CASTSGREQYF
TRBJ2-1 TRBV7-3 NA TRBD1 TGTGCCAGCAGCTCTCAGGGGGCCTACAATGAGCAGTTCTTC CASSSQGAYNEQFF
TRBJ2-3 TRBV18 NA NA TGTGCCAGCTCACTTACAGGGCTCGGCACAGATACGCAGTATTTT CASSLTGLGTDTQYF
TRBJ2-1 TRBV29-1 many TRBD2 TGCAGCGTTGAAGGGCGGGAGGACTACAATGAGCAGTTCTTC CSVEGREDYNEQFF
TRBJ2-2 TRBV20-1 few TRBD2 TGCAGTGCTATCGCTAGCGGGGGCACCGGGGAGCTGTTTTTT CSAIASGGTGELFF
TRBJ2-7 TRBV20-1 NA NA TGCAGTGCTAGTTACGGACATGAAACTTACGAGCAGTACTTC CSASYGHETYEQYF
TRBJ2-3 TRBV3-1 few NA TGTGCCAGCAGTTGGGGGGTTAGCGACGATACGCAGTATTTT CASSWGVSDDTQYF
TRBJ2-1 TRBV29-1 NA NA TGCAGCGTTGAAGATCGGTGGGGGAAGTTCTTC CSVEDRWGKFF